This section outlines one T cell receptor (beta chain) sequence together with its context. The germline gives CDR1 SGHDT, CDR2 YYEEEE. Germline trimming cut 4 bases from V and 6 bases from J; bases unmatched to any gene: 7. The CDR3 extends over 14 amino acids. Libraries were prepared by immunoSEQ multiplex PCR; TCRdb keeps only in-frame clonotypes and omits some of them. The sample includes hundreds of thousands of clones, roughly 85% of them seen just once. Individuals aged about 18 to 95 years were recruited from 24 US areas. All exposed participants met a person with COVID-19 within 2 weeks before entering the study. These data belong to a study of blood T cell repertoires in COVID-19.

The chain employs TRBV5-6 and TRBJ2-4; 7 bases are a match to TRBD1. Sequencing was performed on PBMCs or T cells enriched from blood (not recorded which). This receptor was identified in a woman in her 30s who had been exposed to COVID-19. The CDR3 nucleotides are TGTGCCAGCAGCCGGGGACAGTTGGGAAACATTCAGTACTTC. It is translated as CASSRGQLGNIQYF. The whole variable domain, filled in from reference TRBV5-6 and TRBJ2-4, reads DAGVTQSPTHLIKTRGQQVTLRCSPKSGHDTVSWYQQALGQGPQFIFQYYEEEERQRGNFPDRFSGHQFPNYSSELNVNALLLGDSALYLCASSRGQLGNIQYFGAGTRLSVL.